This TCR beta chain appears in the sequencing data of a study of OX40 agonist ivuxolimab in advanced cancers. Study details: The dose-escalation cohort was over 65% male, with a mean age of 60 years, ranging about 20 to 85. Study-wide results and caveats: Relative to CD4+ cells, CD8+ T cells on average had more expanded clones. Partly responding patients at 0.1-3.0 mg/kg showed some of the smallest clonal expansion.

About this clone: The target antigen is unknown.

Here immunoSEQ multiplex PCR was the method, and the copy in TCRdb shows in-frame clones only, minus some. The table records approximately 70,000 clones, around 88% of them present only once. The CDR3 runs to 15 residues. V lost 5 bases, J lost 2 bases, and 14 bases lay in between. From germline, CDR1 is MGHDK and CDR2 SYGVNS. This sequence originates from an adult with an advanced solid tumor such as melanoma, head and neck, liver or kidney cancer. Source: CD4+ or CD8+ T cells sorted from blood, taken in a trial of the OX40 agonist ivuxolimab. The chain employs TRBV25-1 and TRBJ2-3; D unresolved. CDR3 DNA sequence: TGTGCCAGCAGTCGTCTGGAAACCTCCACAGATACGCAGTATTTT. Protein: CASSRLETSTDTQYF.